These 29 T cell receptor beta chains share one sample of origin, sequenced in a study of early T cells in non-severe SARS-CoV-2 infection (dated by TCRdb to the early 2020s). The protocol used for the library was 5' RACE. TCRdb names NextSeq 500 as the instrument used. TCRdb passed the public sequencing reads through fastp at Q25 and MiXCR, retaining productive beta sequences. All rows with the same CDR3 protein become a single entry with the most common DNA and genes. This sample is represented by approximately 110,000 distinct CDR3 sequences; 14% to 15% of them were singletons. About a fifth of the sample belongs to the ten largest clones. Input material: whole blood. The receptors were gathered from an adult who was a healthcare worker with PCR-confirmed SARS-CoV-2 infection or an uninfected control (not recorded which).

The chain links TRBV7-9 to TRBJ2-2, with D unclear. The V end lost 5 bases, the J end lost 1 base, and 14 bases lay between the germline ends. CDR3 size: 16 residues. Germline assignment: CDR1 SEHNR and CDR2 FQNEAQ (reference sequence). As DNA, the CDR3 is TGTGCCAGCAGCCCACTTGTAGCCCGGAACACCGGGGAGCTGTTTTTT. Its translation is CASSPLVARNTGELFF.

The CDR3 sequence: CSASKGSAETQYF. The CDR3 nucleotides are TGCAGTGCTAGCAAAGGTTCGGCAGAGACCCAGTACTTC. The rearrangement links TRBV20-1 to TRBJ2-5; D is uncertain. V lost 3 bases and J 4 bases, leaving 12 bases between the germline ends. The CDR3 consists of 13 residues. Looked up from germline, CDR1 is DFQATT and CDR2 is SNEGSKA (reference sequence).

This sequence joins TRBV29-1 and TRBJ1-2; D not certain. Germline CDR1 is SQVTM and CDR2 is ANQGSEA. V was trimmed by 6 bases and J by 2 bases, leaving 7 bases between them. This CDR3 spans 11 amino acids. The CDR3 DNA follows: TGCAGCGTGGAGGACAACTATGGCTACACCTTC. Translating gives CSVEDNYGYTF.

J is TRBJ1-4 and V is TRBV5-5; 7 bases line up with TRBD1. The CDR3 has 14 residues. V lost 0 bases to trimming and J lost 7 bases; unmatched junction nucleotides: 3. CDR1 and CDR2 (germline): SGHKS, YYEKEE (reference sequence). This CDR3 is CASSLDRGGEKLFF. The CDR3 DNA follows: TGTGCCAGCAGCTTGGACAGGGGTGGTGAAAAACTGTTTTTT.

This chain uses TRBV30 with TRBJ1-1; D possibly corresponds to TRBD1 (5 bases). Germline CDR1 GTSNPN, CDR2 SVGIG (reference sequence). V lost 2 bases to trimming and J lost 7 bases, with 17 bases between them. The CDR3 loop spans 14 amino acids. CDR3 in DNA: TGTGCCTGGAGTAGGGGACGCCCAGAGGGTGAAGCTTTCTTT. This sequence encodes CAWSRGRPEGEAFF.

The chain joins TRBV11-2 to TRBJ2-1; D is possibly TRBD2 (7 bases). CDR3 size: 17 residues. In germline, CDR1 is SGHAT, CDR2 FQNNGV. With 1 base removed from V and 7 bases from J, the gap between germline ends came to 20 bases. CDR3 sequence: CASSLGPAGAAFNEQFF. CDR3 sequence (DNA): TGTGCCAGCAGCTTAGGGCCTGCGGGGGCAGCATTTAATGAGCAGTTCTTC.

The gene calls are TRBV10-3 and TRBJ2-5; D gene ambiguous. The CDR3 loop spans 12 amino acids. The germline gives CDR1 ENHRY, CDR2 SYGVKD. V was clipped by 2 bases and J by 4 bases, with 5 bases between them. The CDR3 sequence is CAISEPAETQYF. CDR3 nucleotide sequence: TGTGCCATCAGTGAGCCGGCAGAGACCCAGTACTTC.

This clonotype was picked up one time. This chain uses TRBV2 with TRBJ1-2; D possibly corresponds to TRBD1 (6 bases). The V end lost 10 bases, the J end lost 4 bases, and 10 bases lay between the germline ends. There are 11 residues in the CDR3. CDR1 is SNHLY and CDR2 is FYNNEI in the germline V gene. This CDR3 reads CATTGAYGYTF. CDR3 bases: TGTGCCACCACGGGGGCCTATGGCTACACCTTC.

The rearrangement links TRBV5-1 to TRBJ2-7, with 10 positions matching TRBD1. The V gene's germline CDR1 is SGHRS and CDR2 YFSETQ. This CDR3 is 14 amino acids long. Trimming removed 4 bases from V and 4 bases from J; junction bases left unmatched: 5. CDR3 sequence (DNA): TGCGCCAGCAGCATAGGGACAGGGGCTTACGAGCAGTACTTC. This translates into CASSIGTGAYEQYF.

The chain recombines TRBV19 with TRBJ2-4; D possibly corresponds to TRBD1 (6 bases). This CDR3 has 13 residues. V lost 4 bases and J 8 bases, leaving 12 bases between the germline ends. CDR1 and CDR2 from the germline V gene are LNHDA and SQIVND (reference sequence). The CDR3 nucleotides read TGTGCCAGTAGTAGGGGGCATCTACACATTCAGTACTTC. Encoded protein: CASSRGHLHIQYF.

The chain uses TRBV6-5 and TRBJ2-3; D remains unclear. The CDR3 contains 14 residues. V was trimmed by 9 bases and J by 0 bases, leaving 13 bases between them. CDR1 is MNHEY and CDR2 is SVGAGI in the germline V gene. CDR3 residues: CASKAVGSTDTQYF. Written as DNA, the CDR3 is TGTGCCAGTAAGGCCGTAGGAAGCACAGATACGCAGTATTTT.

A few counts support this clonotype. This sequence joins TRBV7-8 and TRBJ2-7; 10 bases are a match to TRBD1. Losses at the gene ends were 4 bases for V and 6 bases for J; bases not matched to a gene: 9. CDR1 is SGHVS, CDR2 FQNEAQ, per germline. The CDR3 covers 15 residues. The CDR3 region has the DNA TGTGCCAGCAGCTCCTCCGGGACAGGGGCGGGCGAGCAGTACTTC. This sequence encodes CASSSSGTGAGEQYF.

There are many counts of this clonotype. The genes are TRBV6-1 and TRBJ1-1; the D is unclear. Trimming took off 2 bases at V and 4 bases at J, with 11 bases between the two ends. Germline CDR1 reads MNHNS; CDR2 reads SASEGT. The CDR3 length is 14 residues. CDR3 sequence (DNA): TGTGCCAGCAGTGAACCGCCCACCCTCACTGAAGCTTTCTTT. This translates into CASSEPPTLTEAFF.

The genes are TRBV27 and TRBJ2-7; D is possibly TRBD1 (6 bases). The CDR3 spans 14 residues. V lost 0 bases to trimming and J lost 4 bases, with 10 bases between them. Germline V CDR1 and CDR2: MNHEY, SMNVEV (reference sequence). The DNA of the CDR3 is TGTGCCAGCAGTTTATCTACAGGGAAATACGAGCAGTACTTC. It is translated as CASSLSTGKYEQYF.

This clonotype appeared a few times. V usage is TRBV29-1 and J usage is TRBJ2-3; possibly TRBD2 for D (6 bases). Germline CDR1 and CDR2: SQVTM and ANQGSEA. V lost 4 bases to trimming and J lost 6 bases, with 14 bases between them. The CDR3 is made up of 13 amino acids. In DNA, the CDR3 is TGCAGCGTTGGGCCGGGGGTTGGTGATACGCAGTATTTT. Protein sequence: CSVGPGVGDTQYF.

This clonotype showed up just a few times. The chain links TRBV3-1 to TRBJ1-5; perhaps TRBD1 as D (6 bases). The CDR3 runs to 15 residues. Trimming stripped 0 bases from V and 6 bases from J, with 12 bases between. Germline V gene sequence: CDR1 LGHDT, CDR2 YNNKEL (reference sequence). CDR3 loop: CASSQDSGAGQPQHF. The CDR3 coding sequence is TGTGCCAGCAGCCAAGATTCAGGGGCGGGTCAGCCCCAGCATTTT.

The chain links TRBV29-1 to TRBJ2-5; 7 bases are a match to TRBD2. This CDR3 is built from 14 residues. Germline V gives CDR1 SQVTM, CDR2 ANQGSEA. After removal of 6 bases from V and 7 bases from J, the junction contained 14 bases not matched to a gene. CDR3 nucleotides: TGCAGCGTCGCGGTATCTAGCGGCGGTAGGACCCAGTACTTC. Its translation: CSVAVSSGGRTQYF.

This clonotype appeared a few times. The CDR3 reads CASSHIETQYF. The DNA for the CDR3 is TGTGCCAGCAGCCACATAGAGACCCAGTACTTC. The rearrangement links TRBV7-9 to TRBJ2-5; D gene unclear. The CDR3 sequence is 11 residues long. The V gene's germline CDR1 is SEHNR and CDR2 FQNEAQ (reference sequence). Trimming removed 5 bases at V and 4 bases at J, with 5 bases between.

The J gene is TRBJ2-1, the V gene TRBV12-5, with TRBD2 matching 10 bases. The CDR3 sequence is 13 residues long. Looked up from germline, CDR1 is LGHNT and CDR2 is FRNRAP. V lost 3 bases to trimming and J lost 9 bases; unmatched junction nucleotides: 2. CDR3: CASGFSSGGEQFF. CDR3 coding DNA: TGTGCTAGTGGTTTTTCTAGCGGGGGTGAGCAGTTCTTC.

A few counts support this clonotype. This sequence joins TRBV5-1 and TRBJ2-6; 9 nucleotides align to TRBD1. V shed 4 bases, J shed 4 bases, and the junction held 9 bases outside the gene matches. Germline assignment: CDR1 SGHRS and CDR2 YFSETQ. The CDR3 is 17 residues long. The CDR3 spells CASSVTGGAEGANVLTF. The CDR3 region has the DNA TGCGCCAGCAGCGTAACAGGGGGCGCAGAAGGGGCCAACGTCCTGACTTTC.

This clonotype was seen many times. The rearrangement uses TRBV5-1 and TRBJ2-2; D may be TRBD2 (7 bases). The V gene lost 2 bases and the J gene lost 0 bases, with 11 bases spanning the gap. CDR1 and CDR2 (germline): SGHRS, YFSETQ. The CDR3 totals 16 residues. The CDR3 nucleotides are TGCGCCAGCAGCTTCAGGGAGGGGGCGAACACCGGGGAGCTGTTTTTT. It translates to CASSFREGANTGELFF.

The chain has TRBV12-3 or TRBV12-4 and TRBJ2-5, with 12 nucleotides matching TRBD1. The V segment lost 2 bases and the J segment 4 bases; nucleotides outside the gene matches: 8. The CDR3 loop spans 17 amino acids. The CDR3 sequence: CASSLRGTGGGRETQYF. The CDR3 DNA reads TGTGCCAGCAGTTTAAGGGGGACAGGGGGCGGTCGAGAGACCCAGTACTTC.

The chain joins TRBV18 to TRBJ2-1, with TRBD1 matching 9 bases. Germline V gene lookup returns CDR1 KGHSH and CDR2 LQKENI. V shed 4 bases, J shed 4 bases, and the junction held 5 bases outside the gene matches. There are 15 residues in the CDR3. The CDR3 region has the DNA TGTGCCAGCTCACAAATGACAGGGGGGTACAATGAGCAGTTCTTC. Its protein is CASSQMTGGYNEQFF. The variable domain in full, completed from reference TRBV18 and TRBJ2-1, reads NAGVMQNPRHLVRRRGQEARLRCSPMKGHSHVYWYRQLPEEGLKFMVYLQKENIIDESGMPKERFSAEFPKEGPSILRIQQVVRGDSAAYFCASSQMTGGYNEQFFGPGTRLTVL.

The sample holds a few counts of this clonotype. The chain carries TRBV2 and TRBJ2-4, with D perhaps matching TRBD1 or TRBD2 (5 bases each). Trimming took off 6 bases at V and 8 bases at J, with 14 bases between the two ends. CDR3 length equals 13 residues. Per the germline V gene, CDR1 is SNHLY and CDR2 is FYNNEI. Here the CDR3 DNA reads TGTGCCAGCAGGGACGGGACCGGGGACATTCAGTACTTC. This sequence encodes CASRDGTGDIQYF.

The table lists this clonotype with a few counts. J is TRBJ2-1 and V is TRBV6-1; D is unclear. The V and J ends lost 6 bases and 5 bases respectively, with 11 bases between them. Germline CDR1 is MNHNS and CDR2 is SASEGT. The CDR3 consists of 13 residues. DNA of the CDR3: TGTGCCAGCAGAAAAACAGTCCACAATGAGCAGTTCTTC. It translates to CASRKTVHNEQFF.

This clonotype was found many times. The V call is TRBV5-1, the J call TRBJ2-3, with a tentative D call TRBD1 (6 bases). V lost 5 bases and J 1 base, leaving 14 bases between the germline ends. The CDR3 contains 15 residues. Germline V gene data show CDR1 as SGHRS and CDR2 as YFSETQ. The CDR3 here is CASSLSTGRTDTQYF. As DNA, the CDR3 is TGCGCCAGCAGTCTCTCGACAGGACGCACAGATACGCAGTATTTT.

The V and J genes are TRBV4-2 and TRBJ2-7, with TRBD1 matching over 7 bases. V shed 3 bases and J 0 bases; nucleotides not matched to a gene: 8. The CDR3 runs to 16 residues. Germline assignment: CDR1 LGHNA and CDR2 YNFKEQ. CDR3 region: CASSHAGTESSYEQYF. CDR3 in DNA: TGTGCCAGCAGCCATGCCGGGACAGAGAGCTCCTACGAGCAGTACTTC.

This clonotype appeared a few times. The chain is built from TRBV15 and TRBJ2-3, with D perhaps TRBD2 (7 bases). CDR3 length equals 17 residues. The germline gives CDR1 LNHNV, CDR2 YYDKDF (reference sequence). V gave up 1 base and J gave up 5 bases, with 19 bases separating them. DNA for the CDR3: TGTGCCACCAGCAGAGTCCAGGGCGGGGGCGTGGGAGATACGCAGTATTTT. Protein: CATSRVQGGGVGDTQYF.

The chain couples TRBV20-1 to TRBJ1-1; TRBD1 might be the D (6 bases). The CDR3 runs 12 residues. Germline loops: CDR1 DFQATT, CDR2 SNEGSKA (reference sequence). V lost 3 bases to trimming and J lost 4 bases, with 9 bases between them. The CDR3 loop is CSARGQFTEAFF. CDR3 DNA sequence: TGCAGTGCTAGGGGACAATTCACTGAAGCTTTCTTT.